One and the same sample provided the 25 T cell receptor beta chains below, sequenced in a study of T cells in Graves' hyperthyroidism and ophthalmopathy. Researchers took RNA transcripts and amplified the TCR beta CDR3 regions from them. With the HTBI primer set, the TCR CDR3 went through a first round of RT-PCR. TCRdb independently ran MiXCR on the multiplex PCR reads; one entry per CDR3 protein. The table lists hundreds of thousands of distinct CDR3 sequences, 14% to 15% of them singletons. Source material: blood. The receptors were gathered from a man younger than 35 with Graves' ophthalmopathy.

The genes are TRBV5-4 and TRBJ2-3, with D possibly TRBD2 on 6 matching bases. There are 15 residues in the CDR3. Trimming took off 5 bases at V and 4 bases at J, with 17 bases between the two ends. Germline CDR1 and CDR2: SGHNT and YYREEE (reference sequence). CDR3 coding DNA: TGTGCCAGCAGGCAGACCGGGAGAGGGGCAGATACGCAGTATTTT. Its protein product is CASRQTGRGADTQYF.

This clonotype was counted at least ten times. This chain connects TRBV13 to TRBJ2-3, with TRBD2 matching 16 bases. CDR1 and CDR2 from the germline V gene are PRHDT and FYEKMQ (reference sequence). The V gene end was trimmed by 5 bases and the J gene end by 6 bases; junction bases not matched to a gene: 5. This CDR3 is 16 amino acids long. The CDR3 DNA follows: TGTGCCAGCAGCCCCCCGGGACTAGCGGGAGGGGATACGCAGTATTTT. This encodes CASSPPGLAGGDTQYF.

The table lists this clonotype with many counts. The rearrangement joins TRBV5-1 to TRBJ2-1; no reliable D call. The V end lost 4 bases, the J end lost 5 bases, and 13 bases lay between the germline ends. The CDR3 consists of 14 residues. Germline V gives CDR1 SGHRS, CDR2 YFSETQ. The CDR3 spells CASSPQEVDNEQFF. The CDR3 bases are TGCGCCAGCAGCCCCCAAGAGGTTGACAATGAGCAGTTCTTC.

In its sample, this clonotype was seen many times. The gene calls are TRBV30 and TRBJ2-2; D ambiguous. The CDR3 has 14 residues. The V end was cut by 0 bases, the J end by 6 bases, with 11 bases between. Germline values: CDR1 GTSNPN, CDR2 SVGIG (reference sequence). The CDR3 sequence: CAWSVKGSSGELFF. CDR3 bases: TGTGCCTGGAGTGTGAAGGGTAGTTCCGGGGAGCTGTTTTTT.

This clonotype appeared many times. The chain has TRBV3-1 and TRBJ2-7; possible D gene TRBD2, 5 bases. Germline loops: CDR1 LGHDT, CDR2 YNNKEL (reference sequence). Trimming took off 4 bases at V and 1 base at J, with 17 bases between the two ends. The CDR3 spans 16 residues. The CDR3 sequence: CASSPEFAGGSYEQYF. The CDR3 coding sequence is TGTGCCAGCAGCCCCGAGTTTGCGGGCGGGTCCTACGAGCAGTACTTC.

This clonotype was counted at least ten times. DNA for the CDR3: TGTGCCACCAGTGATTACGGGACAGCCTATGGCTACACCTTC. Amino acids: CATSDYGTAYGYTF. The chain couples TRBV24-1 to TRBJ1-2; 7 bases fit TRBD1. The germline gives CDR1 KGHDR, CDR2 SFDVKD. V dropped 2 bases and J dropped 4; count of bases not matched to a gene: 3. The CDR3 is made up of 14 amino acids.

The sample holds many counts of this clonotype. This chain connects TRBV5-1 to TRBJ1-1, with D unresolved. Germline V gives CDR1 SGHRS, CDR2 YFSETQ. Deletions cut 0 bases from V and 1 base from J, with 7 bases between. This CDR3 region has 14 residues. The CDR3 region has the DNA TGCGCCAGCAGCTTGGAATTGCAGAACACTGAAGCTTTCTTT. Its protein is CASSLELQNTEAFF.

This clonotype has a count of ten or more. This chain links TRBV24-1 with TRBJ2-1, with D possibly called TRBD1 or TRBD2 (5 bases each). The CDR3 runs 16 residues. With 4 bases removed from V and 5 bases from J, the gap between germline ends came to 17 bases. Germline CDR1 reads KGHDR; CDR2 reads SFDVKD. CDR3 region: CATSDTDWAGNNEQFF. The CDR3 bases are TGTGCCACCAGTGACACGGACTGGGCAGGGAACAATGAGCAGTTCTTC.

V is TRBV19 and J is TRBJ2-1; TRBD2 aligns across 10 bases. V was clipped by 1 base and J by 2 bases; unmatched bases: 2. Germline CDR1 LNHDA, CDR2 SQIVND (reference sequence). The length of the CDR3 is 16 residues. In DNA form, the CDR3 reads TGTGCCAGTAGTATAGTAGCGGGAGGACCCTACAATGAGCAGTTCTTC. This codes for CASSIVAGGPYNEQFF.

DNA of the CDR3: TGCAGTGGCGGATCCGGGACAGCCTCCTACGAGCAGTACTTC. It yields the protein CSGGSGTASYEQYF. This sequence joins TRBV20-1 and TRBJ2-7; 7 nucleotides agree with TRBD1. J gave up 0 bases and V 7 bases, and 9 bases lay outside the gene matches. Germline V gene data show CDR1 as DFQATT and CDR2 as SNEGSKA (reference sequence). This CDR3 has 14 residues.

There are many counts of this clonotype. This sequence joins TRBV11-3 and TRBJ1-1; D is possibly TRBD1 (5 bases). Trimming shortened V by 0 bases and J by 10 bases, and 15 bases separated the two germline ends. The CDR3 has 14 amino acids. In germline, CDR1 is SGHNT, CDR2 YENEEA. The CDR3 loop is CASSLDRQGSRAFF. Here the CDR3 DNA reads TGTGCCAGCAGCTTAGATCGGCAGGGTTCTCGAGCTTTCTTT.

This clonotype was recorded many times. The rearrangement uses TRBV30 and TRBJ1-2; unclear D gene. The ends were cut back, 0 bases at V and 0 bases at J, with 11 bases in the middle. Germline V gene lookup returns CDR1 GTSNPN and CDR2 SVGIG (reference sequence). The CDR3 contains 15 residues. The CDR3 spells CAWSVLRFANYGYTF. The CDR3 region has the DNA TGTGCCTGGAGTGTACTTCGTTTTGCTAACTATGGCTACACCTTC.

V gene TRBV6-5 combines with J gene TRBJ2-3, with 7 bases that match TRBD2. Germline V gene lookup returns CDR1 MNHEY and CDR2 SVGAGI. The CDR3 has 11 amino acids. After removal of 2 bases from V and 14 bases from J, the junction contained 4 bases not matched to a gene. The DNA for the CDR3 is TGTGCCAGCAGTTACCTAGGACTAGTGTATTTT. Its translation is CASSYLGLVYF.

This clonotype occurred once. The J gene is TRBJ2-5, the V gene TRBV6-2 or TRBV6-3; 12 positions agree with TRBD2. In germline, CDR1 is MNHEY, CDR2 SVGEGT. V shed 6 bases, J shed 7 bases, and the junction held 3 bases outside the gene matches. The CDR3 length is 13 residues. In DNA form, the CDR3 reads TGTGCCAGCAGACTAGCGGGGGGCCCGACCCAGTACTTC. It is translated as CASRLAGGPTQYF.

On this clonotype itself: A much larger clone lies a single base off, so this may be a read error. CDR3 region: CTSSVWTGPQETQYF. CDR3 bases: TGTACCAGCAGCGTGTGGACAGGACCTCAAGAGACCCAGTACTTC. V and J are TRBV9 and TRBJ2-5; 7 bases match TRBD1. CDR1 and CDR2 from the germline V gene are SGDLS and YYNGEE. The CDR3 has 15 residues.

Ten or more counts support this clonotype. For the CDR3, the DNA is TGTGCCAGCAGTCCCGTCCAGGGGGCATATCAGCCCCAGCATTTT. Its protein product is CASSPVQGAYQPQHF. V gene TRBV6-2 or TRBV6-3 combines with J gene TRBJ1-5; 8 nucleotides agree with TRBD1. The germline CDR1 and CDR2 sequences are MNHEY and SVGEGT. J lost 5 bases, V lost 5 bases, and 8 bases had no gene match. CDR3 length: 15 residues.

This clonotype was detected many times. The chain combines TRBV5-8 with TRBJ2-1; D is unclear. CDR3 length: 12 residues. The germline V gene has CDR1 SGHTS and CDR2 YDEGEE. Trimming took 2 bases from V and 8 from J, leaving 8 bases between them. Here the CDR3 DNA reads TGTGCCAGCAGCTTCCGGATAGATGAGCAGTTCTTC. Residues: CASSFRIDEQFF.

This clonotype was seen a single time. The V call is TRBV11-2, the J call TRBJ2-3, with 8 nucleotides matching TRBD1. The ends lost 2 bases at V and 0 bases at J; junction bases unmatched: 7. CDR1 SGHAT and CDR2 FQNNGV come from the germline V gene. The CDR3 contains 17 residues. CDR3: CASSLTFRGPSTDTQYF. The CDR3 bases are TGTGCCAGCAGCTTAACTTTCAGGGGGCCCAGCACAGATACGCAGTATTTT.

This clonotype was seen a handful of times. A much more abundant neighbour one base away suggests this may be a read error. The rearrangement joins TRBV11-2 to TRBJ2-7, with D possibly matching TRBD2 (6 bases). Germline V gene lookup returns CDR1 SGHAT and CDR2 FQNNGV. V was pared by 4 bases and J by 6 bases, with 16 bases between. The CDR3 loop spans 14 amino acids. The chain's CDR3 is CASSSSGWESEQYF. CDR3 sequence (DNA): TGTGCCAGCAGCTCGAGCGGGTGGGAGTCCGAGCAGTACTTC.

This chain connects TRBV10-1 to TRBJ1-1, with a tentative D call TRBD1 (6 bases). Trimming removed 0 bases at V and 6 bases at J, with 17 bases between. The CDR3 runs 16 residues. From germline, CDR1 is WNHNN and CDR2 SYGVQD (reference sequence). In DNA, the CDR3 is TGCGCCAGCAGTGAGTCGAGGGCGGGGGCCGCCGCTGAAGCTTTCTTT. The encoded protein is CASSESRAGAAAEAFF.

This clonotype appeared many times. V is TRBV27 and J is TRBJ2-7; 7 bases map to TRBD1. The length of the CDR3 is 15 residues. CDR1 is MNHEY and CDR2 is SMNVEV in the germline V gene (reference sequence). The V gene end was trimmed by 3 bases and the J gene end by 0 bases; junction bases not matched to a gene: 5. The CDR3: CASSFQRDSSYEQYF. In DNA form, the CDR3 reads TGTGCCAGCAGTTTCCAAAGGGACAGCTCCTACGAGCAGTACTTC.

In this sample, this clonotype turned up once. The chain carries TRBV4-1 and TRBJ2-7; TRBD2 agrees at 9 bases. Germline lookup yields CDR1 MGHRA and CDR2 YSYEKL. The V and J ends lost 4 bases and 6 bases, in that order; junction bases with no gene match: 10. The CDR3 length is 15 residues. CDR3 bases: TGCGCCAGCAGCCCGGGACTAGCTCGGTCCCGCGAGCAGTACTTC. Its translation is CASSPGLARSREQYF.

The chain has TRBV12-3 or TRBV12-4 and TRBJ2-3; D might be TRBD2 (6 bases). V was pared by 4 bases and J by 14 bases, with 16 bases between. CDR3 size: 12 residues. CDR3 DNA: TGTGCCAGCAGTTGGAGGGCCCGGAATTGGTATTTT. Translating gives CASSWRARNWYF.

In its sample, this clonotype was seen many times. V is TRBV7-3 and J is TRBJ2-1; TRBD2 aligns across 9 bases. Trimming at V came to 1 base and at J to 6 bases, leaving 7 bases not matched to a gene. Germline loops: CDR1 SGHTA, CDR2 FQGTGA. The CDR3 sequence is 16 residues long. The CDR3, as DNA: TGTGCCAGCAGCTTAAGGGTAGCGGGAGTCAGCAATGAGCAGTTCTTC. Its protein is CASSLRVAGVSNEQFF.

In this sample, this clonotype turned up a few times. The chain uses TRBV6-1 and TRBJ2-4; D is uncertain. The CDR3 runs to 15 residues. The germline V and J ends were trimmed by 8 bases and 3 bases, with 17 bases remaining between them. Germline V gene data show CDR1 as MNHNS and CDR2 as SASEGT. CDR3: CASRSRAAIKNIQYF. The CDR3, as DNA: TGTGCCAGCCGATCCCGGGCGGCCATCAAAAACATTCAGTACTTC.